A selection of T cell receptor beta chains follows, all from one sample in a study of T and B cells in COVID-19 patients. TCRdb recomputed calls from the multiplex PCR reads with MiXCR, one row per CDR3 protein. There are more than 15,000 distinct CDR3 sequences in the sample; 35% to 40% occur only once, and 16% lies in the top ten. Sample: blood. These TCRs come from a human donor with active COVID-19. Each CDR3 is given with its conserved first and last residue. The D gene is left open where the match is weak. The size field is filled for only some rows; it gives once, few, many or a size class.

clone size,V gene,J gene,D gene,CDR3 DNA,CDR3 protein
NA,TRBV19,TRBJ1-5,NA,TGTGCCAGTAGTATAGACCGAACGGGGCAGCCCCAGCATTTT,CASSIDRTGQPQHF
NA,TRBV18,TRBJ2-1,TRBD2,TGTGCCAGCTCACCGTCACTAGCGGGGGAGAACAATGAGCAGTTCTTC,CASSPSLAGENNEQFF
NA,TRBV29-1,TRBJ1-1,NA,TGCAGCGTTGAGGGGGGATTTAACACTGAAGCTTTCTTT,CSVEGGFNTEAFF
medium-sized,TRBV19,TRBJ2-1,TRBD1,TGTGCCACCAAGGACAGGGGCACCTACAATGAGCAGTTCTTC,CATKDRGTYNEQFF
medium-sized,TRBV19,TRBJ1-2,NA,TGTGCCAGTAGTATAGGGGTTAACTATGGCTACACCTTC,CASSIGVNYGYTF
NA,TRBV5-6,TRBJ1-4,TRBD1,TGTGCCAGCAGCCGGGACAGGCGAACAAAGGTGGAGGAAAAACTGTTTTTT,CASSRDRRTKVEEKLFF
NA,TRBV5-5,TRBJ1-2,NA,TGTGCCAGCAGCTGGGAAATGGAACCTTATGGCTACACCTTC,CASSWEMEPYGYTF
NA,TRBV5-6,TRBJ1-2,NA,TGTGCCAGCAGACCAGGCGCTGGCGTGTCTTCTTACTATGGCTACACCTTC,CASRPGAGVSSYYGYTF
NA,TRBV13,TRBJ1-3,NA,TGTGCCAGCAGCGGCTTGAAGGGAAACACCATATATTTT,CASSGLKGNTIYF
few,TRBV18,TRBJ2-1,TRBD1,TGTGCCAGCTCACCCCGGCAGGGACAGGGTCTAAATGAGCAGTTCTTC,CASSPRQGQGLNEQFF